The clone carrying this T cell receptor beta chain has at least ten counts. The sample comes from a study of human T cells and chemical hapten exposure. TCRdb itself ran the RACE reads through MiXCR, one entry per CDR3 protein. Of approximately 260,000 distinct CDR3 sequences listed, around 7% are singletons. Germline CDR1 and CDR2: MDHEN and SYDVKM. CDR3 length: 12 amino acids. The ends were cut back, 5 bases at V and 6 bases at J, with 11 bases in the middle. This sample's time point: pre-sensitization, week 0. Treatment here: therapeutic diphenylcyclopropenone sensitization with weekly scalp DPC. V gene TRBV28 combines with J gene TRBJ2-7, with D tentatively TRBD1 (6 bases). Sequenced material: whole blood, taken in connection with sensitization to the hapten diphenylcyclopropenone (DPC). The receptor's source is a man aged 18 to 29 with alopecia areata. Some clones in this sample may be carry-over from other donors' samples. CDR3 region: CASSTRGLEQYF. The CDR3 DNA follows: TGTGCCAGCAGTACCAGGGGTCTCGAGCAGTACTTC. Looking up the rest from reference TRBV28 and TRBJ2-7 gives the full variable domain: DVKVTQSSRYLVKRTGEKVFLECVQDMDHENMFWYRQDPGLGLRLIYFSYDVKMKEKGDIPEGYSVSREKKERFSLILESASTNQTSMYLCASSTRGLEQYFGPGTRLTVT.